What follows is one TCR beta chain and its context. Antigen specificity is unknown. From germline, CDR1 is MNHNY and CDR2 SVGAGI (reference sequence). Trimming took 2 bases from V and 4 from J, leaving 11 bases between them. CDR3 size: 14 residues. Repertoires were generated with immunoSEQ multiplex PCR, while TCRdb's copy carries only in-frame clones and drops some. The repertoire holds about 2.5 million clones, roughly 92% seen once, with 0.37% in the top ten. This sample is drawn from a study of shared clonotypes between healthy human individuals. Background on the study: Used for every donor were three CD4 naive, three CD4 memory, two CD8 naive and one CD8 memory plate. General study results and limits: Some clonotypes were shared by all four sorted-subset donors, while others were not shared. The non-shared ones had lower generation probabilities than the shared ones.

CD4+ cells yielded CD45RA+ naive and CD45RA-negative memory subsets. This chain joins TRBV6-6 and TRBJ1-2; no reliable D call. The receptor comes from a man between 18 and 29 years old in good health. Some clones in this sample may be carry-over from other donors' samples. Material: naive CD4+ T cells from PBMCs. Indicated subset: CD45RA+ positively selected. CDR3 in DNA: TGTGCCAGCAGTTACACCCAGGATTCCTATGGCTACACCTTC. It specifies CASSYTQDSYGYTF.